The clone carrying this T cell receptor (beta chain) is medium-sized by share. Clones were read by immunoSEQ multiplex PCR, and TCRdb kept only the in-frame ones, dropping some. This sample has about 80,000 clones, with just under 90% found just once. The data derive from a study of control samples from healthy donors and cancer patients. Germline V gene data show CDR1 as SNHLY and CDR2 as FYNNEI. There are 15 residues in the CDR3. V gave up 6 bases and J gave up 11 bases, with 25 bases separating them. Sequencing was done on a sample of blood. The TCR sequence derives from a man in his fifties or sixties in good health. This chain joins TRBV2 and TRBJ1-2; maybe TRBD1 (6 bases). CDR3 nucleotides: TGTGCCAGCAGACAACAGGGCAGAGAGTCTATGCGGTACACCTTC. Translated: CASRQQGRESMRYTF.